This passage covers 21 T cell receptor beta chains from one sample sequenced in a study of T cell responses to AZD1222 COVID-19 vaccine. The data were produced by immunoSEQ multiplex PCR, yet TCRdb's version contains in-frame clones alone and is incomplete. The sample has about 94,000 clones; around 85% are singletons. The sample was peripheral blood, taken 28 days after the second AZD1222 dose. Receptors were obtained from an adult who received the AZD1222 COVID-19 vaccine.

This chain joins TRBV7-9 and TRBJ1-1; D might be TRBD1 (5 bases). Trimming left V 4 bases short and J 4 bases short, with 16 bases between. The CDR3 contains 15 residues. Germline assignment: CDR1 SEHNR and CDR2 FQNEAQ (reference sequence). CDR3 in amino acids: CASSSGTGGSTEAFF. The CDR3 DNA reads TGTGCCAGCAGCTCAGGGACGGGTGGGAGCACTGAAGCTTTCTTT.

The rearrangement uses TRBV18 and TRBJ1-3, with no clear D. CDR1 and CDR2 from the germline V gene are KGHSH and LQKENI. This CDR3 region has 16 residues. Trimming cost V 3 bases and J 4 bases, with 16 bases left between them. The CDR3 DNA sequence: TGTGCCAGCTCACCTTACACCGGGGTTTCAGGAAACACCATATATTTT. Translating it yields CASSPYTGVSGNTIYF. Full variable domain (rest looked up from reference TRBV18 and TRBJ1-3): NAGVMQNPRHLVRRRGQEARLRCSPMKGHSHVYWYRQLPEEGLKFMVYLQKENIIDESGMPKERFSAEFPKEGPSILRIQQVVRGDSAAYFCASSPYTGVSGNTIYFGEGSWLTVV.

This rearrangement joins TRBV20-1 to TRBJ2-7; no clear D. The CDR3 loop spans 11 amino acids. The germline CDR1 and CDR2 sequences are DFQATT and SNEGSKA (reference sequence). Trimming stripped 6 bases from V and 1 base from J, with 7 bases between. The DNA of the CDR3 is TGCAGTGCAACTATTTCCTACGAGCAGTACTTC. Its translation: CSATISYEQYF.

The chain recombines TRBV28 with TRBJ2-5, with 10 bases aligning to TRBD1. CDR1 and CDR2 (germline): MDHEN, SYDVKM. J gave up 4 bases and V 6 bases, and 8 bases lay outside the gene matches. This CDR3 has 15 amino acids. CDR3: CASRSGTGVLETQYF. CDR3 DNA sequence: TGTGCCAGCAGATCCGGGACAGGGGTGTTAGAGACCCAGTACTTC. Complete variable domain (other parts from reference TRBV28 and TRBJ2-5): DVKVTQSSRYLVKRTGEKVFLECVQDMDHENMFWYRQDPGLGLRLIYFSYDVKMKEKGDIPEGYSVSREKKERFSLILESASTNQTSMYLCASRSGTGVLETQYFGPGTRLLVL.

This clone was seen only a few times. This specimen includes other DNA sequences encoding the same CDR3. J is TRBJ2-5 and V is TRBV6-5; 10 bases agree with TRBD1. Trimming cost V 4 bases and J 10 bases; bases outside gene matches: 15. The CDR3 totals 16 residues. Germline CDR1 and CDR2: MNHEY and SVGAGI. CDR3 nucleotides: TGTGCCAGCAGTTTTAGGGACAGGGGCCGCGGGGTCGTCCAGTACTTC. Its protein is CASSFRDRGRGVVQYF.

The V gene is TRBV3-1 (or the pseudogene TRBV3-2), the J gene TRBJ2-2; 9 bases map to TRBD2. The V segment lost 6 bases and the J segment 0 bases; nucleotides outside the gene matches: 5. Germline CDR1 LGHDT, CDR2 YNNKEL (reference sequence). This CDR3 region has 16 residues. In DNA, the CDR3 is TGTGCCAGCAGTCCCCGCGGGAGGGCGAACACCGGGGAGCTGTTTTTT. This gives the protein CASSPRGRANTGELFF.

This sequence joins TRBV4-3 and TRBJ2-3; TRBD2 is a possible D gene (6 bases). The CDR3 spans 15 residues. The V end lost 5 bases, the J end lost 2 bases, and 14 bases lay between the germline ends. The germline gives CDR1 LGHNA, CDR2 YSLEER. CDR3 DNA sequence: TGCGCCAGCAGCGTCTTAGCGGACCTCACAGATACGCAGTATTTT. It encodes CASSVLADLTDTQYF.

This clone was counted only a few times. The chain carries TRBV3-1 (or the pseudogene TRBV3-2) and TRBJ1-2; 9 positions agree with TRBD1. The ends lost 0 bases at V and 7 bases at J; junction bases unmatched: 6. The CDR3 consists of 15 residues. Germline-derived CDR1 and CDR2 are LGHDT and YNNKEL (reference sequence). The CDR3 nucleotides are TGTGCCAGCAGCCAAGATACAGGGGGCTCCTCTGGCTACACCTTC. It yields the protein CASSQDTGGSSGYTF.

The chain links TRBV7-8 to TRBJ1-3, with 11 nucleotides matching TRBD1. V shed 5 bases, J shed 0 bases, and the junction held 3 bases outside the gene matches. The CDR3 totals 16 residues. Germline V gene data show CDR1 as SGHVS and CDR2 as FQNEAQ. CDR3 in amino acids: CASSPGTGGSGNTIYF. The CDR3 DNA is TGTGCCAGCAGCCCCGGGACAGGGGGCTCTGGAAACACCATATATTTT.

The chain has TRBV7-6 and TRBJ1-3, with D perhaps TRBD1 (6 bases). V lost 4 bases to trimming and J lost 6 bases, with 16 bases between them. The CDR3 covers 15 residues. Germline lookup yields CDR1 SGHVS and CDR2 FNYEAQ. The CDR3 loop is CASSSVRGGSNTIYF. The CDR3 nucleotides are TGTGCCAGCAGCTCGGTTCGAGGGGGGTCAAACACCATATATTTT.

The chain recombines TRBV7-2 with TRBJ2-5, with 8 bases fitting TRBD2. This CDR3 has 17 amino acids. CDR1 and CDR2 (germline): SGHTA, FQGNSA. The V segment lost 2 bases and the J segment 4 bases; nucleotides outside the gene matches: 12. The CDR3 DNA reads as TGTGCCAGCAGCTTAAAGTTTCAAGCGGGAGAGCGAGAGACCCAGTACTTC. It translates to CASSLKFQAGERETQYF.

The chain has TRBV6-5 and TRBJ1-4, with TRBD1 as a possible D gene (5 bases). Germline V CDR1 and CDR2: MNHEY, SVGAGI. The V end lost 6 bases, the J end lost 6 bases, and 14 bases lay between the germline ends. The CDR3 sequence is 14 residues long. CDR3 amino acids: CASSPGPKHEKLFF. DNA of the CDR3: TGTGCCAGCAGCCCGGGACCGAAACATGAAAAACTGTTTTTT.

This clone appeared a single time. V and J are TRBV6-5 and TRBJ1-2; D not certain. Trimming removed 6 bases from V and 8 bases from J, with 16 bases in between. The CDR3 sequence is 13 residues long. Germline values: CDR1 MNHEY, CDR2 SVGAGI. CDR3 in amino acids: CASSSDQMGGYTF. The CDR3 bases are TGTGCCAGCAGCTCGGACCAAATGGGAGGCTACACCTTC.

A few counts support this clone. The rearrangement joins TRBV27 to TRBJ2-3; D is ambiguous. The V gene lost 7 bases and the J gene lost 0 bases, with 11 bases spanning the gap. Germline-derived CDR1 and CDR2 are MNHEY and SMNVEV (reference sequence). The CDR3 is 14 amino acids. The CDR3, as DNA: TGTGCCAGCACCCGACTCCTTAGCACAGATACGCAGTATTTT. It encodes CASTRLLSTDTQYF.

The rearrangement joins TRBV28 to TRBJ2-6, with a tentative D call TRBD1 (6 bases). This CDR3 is built from 17 residues. Trimming removed 8 bases from V and 3 bases from J, with 20 bases in between. Germline lookup yields CDR1 MDHEN and CDR2 SYDVKM. The CDR3 reads CASGEILGAGGANVLTF. The DNA of the CDR3 is TGTGCCAGCGGAGAGATACTGGGGGCGGGTGGGGCCAACGTCCTGACTTTC.

The chain employs TRBV4-1 and TRBJ2-3; 7 bases are a match to TRBD2. Germline CDR1 is MGHRA and CDR2 is YSYEKL. The CDR3 covers 14 residues. V lost 8 bases to trimming and J lost 2 bases; unmatched junction nucleotides: 7. The CDR3 nucleotides are TGCGCCAGCGGCGGGGGTTTCACCACAGATACGCAGTATTTT. It translates to CASGGGFTTDTQYF.

The chain links TRBV5-8 to TRBJ1-4; D might be TRBD1 (5 bases). V was pared by 1 base and J by 8 bases, with 12 bases between. This CDR3 spans 14 amino acids. CDR1 is SGHTS and CDR2 is YDEGEE in the germline V gene. DNA of the CDR3: TGTGCCAGCAGCTTGCAGGGTGCTGGAGAAAAACTGTTTTTT. Amino acids: CASSLQGAGEKLFF. The whole variable domain, remainder taken from reference TRBV5-8 and TRBJ1-4, is EAGVTQSPTHLIKTRGQQATLRCSPISGHTSVYWYQQALGLGLQFLLWYDEGEERNRGNFPPRFSGRQFPNYSSELNVNALELEDSALYLCASSLQGAGEKLFFGSGTQLSVL.

CDR3 in DNA: TGTGCCAGTAGTTTCCAAATCGGGCCCCAGCATTTT. Amino acid sequence: CASSFQIGPQHF. This chain uses TRBV19 with TRBJ1-5; D not resolved. Trimming shortened V by 5 bases and J by 9 bases, and 11 bases separated the two germline ends. Germline CDR1 is LNHDA and CDR2 is SQIVND (reference sequence). CDR3 size: 12 residues.

This chain joins TRBV2 and TRBJ2-7, with 10 bases that match TRBD1. Germline CDR1 and CDR2: SNHLY and FYNNEI. The CDR3 runs to 12 residues. Losses at the gene ends were 8 bases for V and 3 bases for J; bases not matched to a gene: 1. CDR3 nucleotide sequence: TGTGCCAGCGGGGACAGGGGCTACGAGCAGTACTTC. Protein sequence: CASGDRGYEQYF.

The chain is built from TRBV10-1 and TRBJ1-1; D unresolved. Trimming shortened V by 6 bases and J by 0 bases, and 8 bases separated the two germline ends. CDR1 WNHNN and CDR2 SYGVQD come from the germline V gene (reference sequence). The CDR3 runs 13 residues. CDR3 protein: CASRRSMNTEAFF. The DNA of the CDR3 is TGCGCCAGCAGACGATCCATGAACACTGAAGCTTTCTTT.

This clone was recorded only once. The chain couples TRBV3-1 (or the pseudogene TRBV3-2) to TRBJ1-2; a weak D match, TRBD1 (5 bases). Trimming stripped 4 bases from V and 3 bases from J, with 18 bases between. The CDR3 loop spans 16 amino acids. Germline-derived CDR1 and CDR2 are LGHDT and YNNKEL (reference sequence). CDR3 sequence (DNA): TGTGCCAGCAGCCCCGCAAGGGGCAGCGACTACTATGGCTACACCTTC. It yields the protein CASSPARGSDYYGYTF.